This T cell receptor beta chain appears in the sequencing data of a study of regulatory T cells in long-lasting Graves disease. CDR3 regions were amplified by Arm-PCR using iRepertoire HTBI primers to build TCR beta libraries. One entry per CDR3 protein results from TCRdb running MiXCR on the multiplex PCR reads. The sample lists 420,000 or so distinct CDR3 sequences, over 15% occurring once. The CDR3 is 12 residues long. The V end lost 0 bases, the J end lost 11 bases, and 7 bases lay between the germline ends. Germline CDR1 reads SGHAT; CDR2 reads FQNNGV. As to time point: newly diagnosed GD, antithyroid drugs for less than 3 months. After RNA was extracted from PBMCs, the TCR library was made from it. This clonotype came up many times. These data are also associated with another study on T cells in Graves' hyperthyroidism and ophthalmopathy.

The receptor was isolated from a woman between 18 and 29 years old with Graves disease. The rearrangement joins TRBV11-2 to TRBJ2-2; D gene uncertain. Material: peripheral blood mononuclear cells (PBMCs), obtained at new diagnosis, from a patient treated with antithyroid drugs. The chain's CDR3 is CASSLDRTELFF. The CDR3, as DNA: TGTGCCAGCAGCTTAGACCGAACTGAGCTGTTTTTT.